This TCR beta chain was sequenced in a study of control samples from healthy donors and cancer patients. CDR1 SGHAT and CDR2 FQDESV come from the germline V gene (reference sequence). Germline trimming cut 5 bases from V and 7 bases from J; bases unmatched to any gene: 10. The CDR3 loop spans 16 amino acids. The repertoire was sequenced with immunoSEQ multiplex PCR; TCRdb's copy has only in-frame clones and lacks some. The table includes 120,000 or so clones, roughly 91% detected once. This chain joins TRBV11-1 and TRBJ2-7, with 14 bases aligning to TRBD2. Sequencing input: PBMCs. The receptor was isolated from a man over 45 with head and neck cancer. CDR3 coding DNA: TGTGCCAGCAGCCTCCGACTAGCGGGGGGGCCGAGGGAGCAGTACTTC. This encodes CASSLRLAGGPREQYF.